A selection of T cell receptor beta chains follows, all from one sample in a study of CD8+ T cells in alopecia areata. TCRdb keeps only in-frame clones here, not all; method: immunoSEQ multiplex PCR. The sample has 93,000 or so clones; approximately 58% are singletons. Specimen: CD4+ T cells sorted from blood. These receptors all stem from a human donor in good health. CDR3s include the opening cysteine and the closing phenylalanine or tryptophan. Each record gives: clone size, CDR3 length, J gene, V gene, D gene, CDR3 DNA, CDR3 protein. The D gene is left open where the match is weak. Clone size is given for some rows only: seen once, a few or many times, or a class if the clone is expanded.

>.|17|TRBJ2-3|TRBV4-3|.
TGCGCCAGCAGCCAAGAGAGGGTCATTACCTCCACAGATACGCAGTATTTT
CASSQERVITSTDTQYF
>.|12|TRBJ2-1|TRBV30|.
TGTGCCTGGAGCCAGAATTGGAATGAGCAGTTCTTC
CAWSQNWNEQFF
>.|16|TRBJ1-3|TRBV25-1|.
TGTGCCAGCAGTCTTCAACTGGGTAGGAGTGGAAACACCATATATTTT
CASSLQLGRSGNTIYF
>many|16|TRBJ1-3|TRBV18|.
TGTGCCAGCCGGAAGGCGACAGCTGCCTCTGGAAACACCATATATTTT
CASRKATAASGNTIYF
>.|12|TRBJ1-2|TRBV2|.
TGTGCCAGCAGTGAGTCGGGCTATGGCTACACCTTC
CASSESGYGYTF
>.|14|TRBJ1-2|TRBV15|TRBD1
TGTGCCACCAGCCGGGGACAGCTCAACTATGGCTACACCTTC
CATSRGQLNYGYTF
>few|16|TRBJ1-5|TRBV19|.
TGTGCCAGTAGTACCCGTGTCCGCGAAAGGCATCAGCCCCAGCATTTT
CASSTRVRERHQPQHF
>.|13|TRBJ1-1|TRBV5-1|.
TGCGCCAGCAATTTCGAGGGATCCACTGAAGCTTTCTTT
CASNFEGSTEAFF
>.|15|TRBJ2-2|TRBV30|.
TGTGCCTGGAGTAGGGGGGCAGGGAACACCGGGGAGCTGTTTTTT
CAWSRGAGNTGELFF
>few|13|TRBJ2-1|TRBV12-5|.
TGTGCTAGTGGTTTGTACAATTACAATGAGCAGTTCTTC
CASGLYNYNEQFF
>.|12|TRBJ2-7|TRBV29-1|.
TGCAGCGTTGCGGGACAATTTTCCGAGCAGTACTTC
CSVAGQFSEQYF
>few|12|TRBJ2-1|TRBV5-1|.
TGCGCCAGCAGCACGGACTTTCGGGAGCAGTTCTTC
CASSTDFREQFF
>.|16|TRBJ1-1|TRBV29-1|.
TGCAGCGTTGGATTGAGTGGGGGGCGCCTGAACACTGAAGCTTTCTTT
CSVGLSGGRLNTEAFF
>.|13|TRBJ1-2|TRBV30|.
TGTGCCCGAAGCCAGGGGCTTAACTATGGCTACACCTTC
CARSQGLNYGYTF
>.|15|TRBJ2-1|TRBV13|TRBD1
TGTGCCAGCAGCTCCCGGACAGGAAGACAAGGAGAGCAGTTCTTC
CASSSRTGRQGEQFF
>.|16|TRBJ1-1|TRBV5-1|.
TGCGCCAGCAGCTTGGATTGGGGGGCCGAAAAAACTGAAGCTTTCTTT
CASSLDWGAEKTEAFF
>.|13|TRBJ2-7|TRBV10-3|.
TGTGCCACCCGGGTAGGGTCTGCCTACGAGCAGTACTTC
CATRVGSAYEQYF
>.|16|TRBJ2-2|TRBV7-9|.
TGTGCCAGCAGCTTAACCCCACAGGCTGGGACCGGGGAGCTGTTTTTT
CASSLTPQAGTGELFF
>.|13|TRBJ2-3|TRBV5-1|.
TGCGCCAGCAGCTCCCCAGGTGCAGATACGCAGTATTTT
CASSSPGADTQYF
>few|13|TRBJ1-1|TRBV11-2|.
TGTGCCAGCAGCGCTATACTTGACACTGAAGCTTTCTTT
CASSAILDTEAFF
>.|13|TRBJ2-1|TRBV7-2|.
TGTGCCAGCAGCGCCTACATCGACAATGAGCAGTTCTTC
CASSAYIDNEQFF
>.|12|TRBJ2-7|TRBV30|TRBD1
TGTGCCTGGAGTGGGGACAGGGACGAGCAGTACTTC
CAWSGDRDEQYF
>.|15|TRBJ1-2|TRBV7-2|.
TGTGCCAGCAGCTCAGACAGGAGGACTAACTATGGCTACACCTTC
CASSSDRRTNYGYTF
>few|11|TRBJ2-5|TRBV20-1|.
TGCAGTCCGGACAGACAAGAGACCCAGTACTTC
CSPDRQETQYF
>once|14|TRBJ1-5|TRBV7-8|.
TGTGCCAGCAGCTGGGCAGGGCCCAATCAGCCCCAGCATTTT
CASSWAGPNQPQHF
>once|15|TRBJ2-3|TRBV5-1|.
TGCGCCAGCAGCTTGGACAGGCCGACCACAGATACGCAGTATTTT
CASSLDRPTTDTQYF
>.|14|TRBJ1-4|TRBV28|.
TGTGCCAGCAGGTCATCCGGGACCTCCGAAAAACTGTTTTTT
CASRSSGTSEKLFF
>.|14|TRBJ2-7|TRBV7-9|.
TGTGCCAGCAGCTTGTACAGGGAGTCCTACGAGCAGTACTTC
CASSLYRESYEQYF
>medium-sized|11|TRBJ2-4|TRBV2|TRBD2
TGTGCCAGCGGTCCGGAGCGGGGGGTGCTCTTC
CASGPERGVLF
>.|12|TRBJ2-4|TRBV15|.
TGTGCCACCAGCACCAACAGGGTTATTCAGTACTTC
CATSTNRVIQYF
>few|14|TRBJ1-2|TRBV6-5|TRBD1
TGTGCCAGCAGCGACGGACAGGGCCGTCAGGGCTACACCTTC
CASSDGQGRQGYTF
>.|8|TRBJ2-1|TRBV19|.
TGTGCCAGGGGTCCGCAGTTCTTC
CARGPQFF
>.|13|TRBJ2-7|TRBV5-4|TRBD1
TGTGCCAGCAGCCCTGACAGGGGGCGAGAGCAGTACTTC
CASSPDRGREQYF
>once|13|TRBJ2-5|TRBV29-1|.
TGCAGCGTTGGGGTCTTGGGCGGGGAGACCCAGTACTTC
CSVGVLGGETQYF
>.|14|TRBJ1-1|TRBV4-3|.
TGCGCCAGCAGCCAAGAATCAGGGGTCACTGAAGCTTTCTTT
CASSQESGVTEAFF
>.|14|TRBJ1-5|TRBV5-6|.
TGTGCCAGCAGCTTAGTAGGGGGCAATCAGCCCCAGCATTTT
CASSLVGGNQPQHF
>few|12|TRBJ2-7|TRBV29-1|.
TGCAGCGTTGAAGAATCAGGGGCCGAGCAGTACTTC
CSVEESGAEQYF
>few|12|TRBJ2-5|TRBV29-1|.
TGCAGCGTTTCCGAAGGGTCAGAGACCCAGTACTTC
CSVSEGSETQYF
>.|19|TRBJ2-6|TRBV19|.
TGTGCCAGTAGTAATAAGGGGCTGGAATTTACCTCTGGGGCCAACGTCCTGACTTTC
CASSNKGLEFTSGANVLTF
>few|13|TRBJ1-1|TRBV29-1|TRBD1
TGCAGCGTGGACAGGGGCTTGAACACTGAAGCTTTCTTT
CSVDRGLNTEAFF
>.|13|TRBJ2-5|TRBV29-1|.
TGCAGCGTTGGGAAGGAGACCCGGGAGACCCAGTACTTC
CSVGKETRETQYF
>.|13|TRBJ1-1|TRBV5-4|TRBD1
TGTGCCAGCAGCTTTATGACAGGGCCTGAAGCTTTCTTT
CASSFMTGPEAFF
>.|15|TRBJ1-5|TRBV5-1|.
TGCGCCAGCAGCTTACTGGGGGCGGAAAATCAGCCCCAGCATTTT
CASSLLGAENQPQHF
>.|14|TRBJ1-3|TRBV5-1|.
TGCGCCAGCAGCTTGGACAGCTCTGGAAACACCATATATTTT
CASSLDSSGNTIYF
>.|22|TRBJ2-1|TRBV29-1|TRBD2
TGCAGCGTTGTTCTGATTCGAGTGGCTAGCGGGGGGGCCCTACGTCCCTACAATGAGCAGTTCTTC
CSVVLIRVASGGALRPYNEQFF
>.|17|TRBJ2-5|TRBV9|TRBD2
TGTGCCAGCAGCGTGACTCCCCTGACTAGCGGGGGTGAGACCCAGTACTTC
CASSVTPLTSGGETQYF
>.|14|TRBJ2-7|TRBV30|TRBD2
TGTGCCTGGAGTACGACTAGCTCGGTCCACGAGCAGTACTTC
CAWSTTSSVHEQYF
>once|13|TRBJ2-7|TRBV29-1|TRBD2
TGCAGCGTTGATGCGGGGGGGGACTACGAGCAGTACTTC
CSVDAGGDYEQYF
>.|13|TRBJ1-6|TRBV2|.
TGTGCCAGCAGTGGAAGGGAGAATTCACCCCTCCACTTT
CASSGRENSPLHF
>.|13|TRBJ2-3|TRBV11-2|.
TGTGCCAGCAGTCGTACAGGTTCTGATACGCAGTATTTT
CASSRTGSDTQYF
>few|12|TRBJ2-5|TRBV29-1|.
TGCAGCGTTAAACAGGGTGCCGAGACCCAGTACTTC
CSVKQGAETQYF
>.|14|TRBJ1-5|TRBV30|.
TGTGCCTGGAGTGCGGGGAGGGGGAATCAGCCCCAGCATTTT
CAWSAGRGNQPQHF
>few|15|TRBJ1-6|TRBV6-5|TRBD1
TGTGCCAGCAGTTATCGGGACAGGAAAAATTCACCCCTCCACTTT
CASSYRDRKNSPLHF